This paragraph covers one T cell receptor beta chain sequence. The antigen it binds to is not known. The input lacks base qualities; no much larger clone sits a single base away. Each collaborating institution followed its own protocols to collect whole blood in K2EDTA tubes. For TCRbeta analysis, collaborators shipped samples in one of three forms: frozen whole blood, isolated PBMCs, or DNA extracted from either of those sample types. The sample originates from a study of blood T cell repertoires in COVID-19 (TCRdb year 2020). Describing the broader study: Samples covering the acute and convalescent phases of COVID-19 were provided by collaborators in the United States, Italy and Spain. The material from the prospective study consisted of cDNA or gDNA derived from T cells, B-cell-depleted T cells, or PBMCs. Subjects who had been exposed to COVID-19, were actively infected with it, or had recovered from it provided the deeply sampled blood TCRbeta repertoires that made up the dataset. The repertoires were made available in a free public database intended to serve as a resource for research on the immune response to SARS-CoV-2. The samples were drawn from two sources: the first 160 participants of the ongoing ImmuneRACE study, and 1,254 subjects contributed by 6 global collaborators. A de-identified subject ID, COVID-19 status, age in years and sex were almost always included in the sample metadata. Where HLA class I and class II types were available, the types were taken from metadata supplied by the sample provider, not from assay-based typing. The paper's findings and limits, for the study overall: Clinical and demographic metadata were provided uncurated, with the amount varying by source and participant.

TCRbeta CDR3 regions were amplified from genomic DNA by means of the immunoSEQ Assay, a bias-controlled multiplex PCR. On the authors' methods: Nucleated cell counts per sample were estimated from amplification of reference gene primers within the assay. To quantify the absolute abundance of each unique TCRbeta CDR3 rearrangement, sequence reads were collapsed and filtered. For each sample, productive Simpson clonality was calculated as the square root of Simpson's diversity index across productive rearrangements. As stored in TCRdb, this immuneACCESS dataset retains in-frame rearrangements with V and J assigned. A fraction of the clones does not appear; measured against another copy, unresolved V genes explain less than half of the discrepancy, and the remainder lacks a known reason. V, J and clone size were drawn from that table, and D and trimming were deduced from the DNA. This sample has 65,000 to 75,000 clones in its table, and more than 75% of those were observed once. The ten largest clones take up over 9.5% of the sample.

Including cysteine and phenylalanine, the CDR3 has 15 amino acids. The retained sequence is limited to the CDR3, 45 bases, with the frame set at the first base. Trimming takes 1 base from V and 1 base from J, and the germline ends sit 11 bases apart. CDR1 and CDR2 are drawn from the germline V gene: SGHAT, FQNNGV. Material: peripheral blood. Recombination joined TRBV11-2 with TRBJ2-7; TRBD2 might be the D gene, on 6 matching bases. This TCR derives from a human donor in a cohort sampled during active COVID-19. The CDR3 region: CASSLVRRGSYEQYF. The nucleotide sequence reads TGTGCCAGCAGCTTAGTCAGGCGGGGTTCCTACGAGCAGTACTTC. Beyond the CDR3, the reference TRBV11-2 and TRBJ2-7 genes provide the residues; the full variable domain reads: EAGVAQSPRYKIIEKRQSVAFWCNPISGHATLYWYQQILGQGPKLLIQFQNNGVVDDSQLPKDRFSAERLKGVDSTLKIQPAKLEDSAVYLCASSLVRRGSYEQYFGPGTRLTVT.